Following are 18 T cell receptor beta chains from one sample sequenced in a study of a mutant IDH1 vaccine in newly diagnosed glioma (dated by TCRdb to about 2021). According to the study, the label for this sample's time point signals: week 23, last vaccination. Each vaccine dose was 300 ug of a 20-mer mutant IDH1 peptide in Montanide, given subcutaneously with topical imiquimod. Their specific antigens are unknown. Receptor amplification or capture employed the immunoSEQ multiplex PCR assay. TCRdb re-hosts the immuneACCESS table, in-frame sequences only. Its copies lack some clones; in the studies checked, an unresolved V gene accounts for under half of them, and the cause for the rest is not known. This sample gives approximately 30,000 clones in total; roughly 80% of them show up just once. Around a sixth of the sample belongs to the ten largest clones. This specimen consisted of PBMCs, obtained from a glioma patient whose treatment included an IDH1 peptide vaccine. Source of these receptors: a woman in her 30s with glioma.

This clone was observed once. The rearrangement links TRBV4-1 to TRBJ2-5; D possibly corresponds to TRBD2 (5 bases). Germline V gives CDR1 MGHRA, CDR2 YSYEKL. V shed 1 base and J shed 5 bases, with 8 bases lying between them. This CDR3 has 13 amino acids. This CDR3 is CASSQGEKETQYF. CDR3 nucleotides: TGCGCCAGCAGCCAAGGGGAGAAGGAGACCCAGTACTTC.

This clone was recorded a few times. This chain connects TRBV6-1 to TRBJ2-7; no firm D call. This CDR3 spans 13 amino acids. V shed 1 base and J shed 1 base, with 5 bases lying between them. Germline V lookup: CDR1 MNHNS, CDR2 SASEGT. CDR3 loop: CASSEGPSYEQYF. The CDR3 DNA reads as TGTGCCAGCAGTGAAGGCCCTTCCTACGAGCAGTACTTC.

This clone was seen only a few times. V usage is TRBV14 and J usage is TRBJ1-6; 9 nucleotides agree with TRBD1. The V gene end was trimmed by 2 bases and the J gene end by 7 bases; junction bases not matched to a gene: 3. CDR1 SGHDN and CDR2 FVKESK come from the germline V gene. This CDR3 has 15 amino acids. The CDR3 protein is CASSQQTGGNSPLHF. CDR3 sequence (DNA): TGTGCCAGCAGCCAACAGACAGGGGGAAATTCACCCCTCCACTTT.

The chain uses TRBV11-3 and TRBJ2-7; D perhaps matches TRBD2 (6 bases). Germline CDR1 and CDR2: SGHNT and YENEEA. The CDR3 is 13 residues long. Trimming shortened V by 3 bases and J by 7 bases, and 13 bases separated the two germline ends. CDR3 amino acids: CASSFQGGGEQYF. The CDR3, as DNA: TGTGCCAGCAGCTTCCAGGGTGGAGGGGAGCAGTACTTC.

The chain combines TRBV5-1 with TRBJ1-6; possible D gene TRBD1, 5 bases. The germline CDR1 and CDR2 sequences are SGHRS and YFSETQ. V gave up 4 bases and J gave up 8 bases, with 13 bases separating them. This CDR3 is 14 amino acids long. DNA of the CDR3: TGCGCCAGCAGCATGGGGGAATTATATTCACCCCTCCACTTT. Amino acids: CASSMGELYSPLHF.

The V gene is TRBV6-5, the J gene TRBJ1-1, with a possible D match to TRBD1 (5 bases). Trimming stripped 8 bases from V and 3 bases from J, with 16 bases between. The CDR3 has 14 residues. Germline CDR1 is MNHEY and CDR2 is SVGAGI. CDR3 bases: TGTGCCAGCTTTACAGGACTTACTCACACTGAAGCTTTCTTT. It codes for CASFTGLTHTEAFF.

The V call is TRBV6-1, the J call TRBJ1-1; possibly TRBD1 for D (5 bases). Deletions cut 2 bases from V and 5 bases from J, with 15 bases between. This CDR3 has 15 residues. The germline V gene encodes CDR1 MNHNS and CDR2 SASEGT. DNA of the CDR3: TGTGCCAGCAGTGAAATGGGGGGGACCCTAACTGAAGCTTTCTTT. It specifies CASSEMGGTLTEAFF.

This clone was observed a handful of times. This chain connects TRBV6-6 to TRBJ1-1; no definite D call. Germline V CDR1 and CDR2: MNHNY, SVGAGI (reference sequence). V lost 2 bases and J 8 bases, leaving 6 bases between the germline ends. The CDR3 runs 11 residues. CDR3 residues: CASSYPGEAFF. DNA for the CDR3: TGTGCCAGCAGTTACCCAGGAGAAGCTTTCTTT.

The chain recombines TRBV19 with TRBJ1-5; TRBD1 is a possible D gene (5 bases). The germline CDR1 and CDR2 sequences are LNHDA and SQIVND (reference sequence). The V end lost 0 bases, the J end lost 3 bases, and 12 bases lay between the germline ends. This CDR3 has 16 residues. The CDR3 protein is CASSIDPGSLNQPQHF. CDR3 nucleotide sequence: TGTGCCAGTAGTATAGACCCAGGGTCCCTCAATCAGCCCCAGCATTTT. The variable domain in full, with the rest retrieved from reference TRBV19 and TRBJ1-5, is DGGITQSPKYLFRKEGQNVTLSCEQNLNHDAMYWYRQDPGQGLRLIYYSQIVNDFQKGDIAEGYSVSREKKESFPLTVTSAQKNPTAFYLCASSIDPGSLNQPQHFGDGTRLSIL.

This clone was counted between two and nine times. This chain links TRBV14 with TRBJ1-1; D is unclear. V was shortened by 4 bases and J by 0 bases, with 12 bases between the two germline ends. The CDR3 totals 15 residues. The germline gives CDR1 SGHDN, CDR2 FVKESK. CDR3 residues: CASSLDAFMNTEAFF. For the CDR3, the DNA is TGTGCCAGCAGCCTTGACGCCTTCATGAACACTGAAGCTTTCTTT.

V usage is TRBV6-1 and J usage is TRBJ2-5; 7 nucleotides agree with TRBD1. The CDR3 is 15 amino acids. The V gene end was trimmed by 5 bases and the J gene end by 3 bases; junction bases not matched to a gene: 9. Germline CDR1 MNHNS, CDR2 SASEGT. In DNA form, the CDR3 reads TGTGCCAGCAGTCTAGGGGGCGCCGGGAAAGAGACCCAGTACTTC. It encodes CASSLGGAGKETQYF.

The rearrangement uses TRBV12-1 and TRBJ2-7; the table assigns TRBD1, which was not confirmed against the DNA. TRBV12-1 is reported as a pseudogene. This CDR3 region has 17 residues. The CDR3 protein is CASSFSPGTGSTYEQYF. The CDR3 DNA sequence: TGTGCCAGCAGCTTTTCCCCAGGGACAGGGAGTACCTACGAGCAGTACTTC.

The CDR3: CASSLVAALNTGELFF. DNA of the CDR3: TGCGCCAGCAGCTTGGTAGCAGCGCTGAACACCGGGGAGCTGTTTTTT. V usage is TRBV5-1 and J usage is TRBJ2-2; D is uncertain. V lost 0 bases to trimming and J lost 1 base, with 10 bases between them. The germline V gene encodes CDR1 SGHRS and CDR2 YFSETQ. This CDR3 is 16 amino acids long.

The chain carries TRBV10-3 and TRBJ1-1, with D perhaps TRBD1 (5 bases). The CDR3 has 12 residues. The ends were cut back, 8 bases at V and 0 bases at J, with 7 bases in the middle. Germline CDR1 reads ENHRY; CDR2 reads SYGVKD. The CDR3, as DNA: TGTGCCATCGGGGCATTGAACACTGAAGCTTTCTTT. The encoded protein is CAIGALNTEAFF.

The rearrangement links TRBV29-1 to TRBJ2-7; perhaps TRBD1 as D (6 bases). Trimming removed 5 bases at V and 3 bases at J, with 11 bases between. Germline V gives CDR1 SQVTM, CDR2 ANQGSEA. This CDR3 is built from 12 residues. The CDR3 DNA sequence: TGCAGCGTTCGGACAGACCTCTACGAGCAGTACTTC. Its translation is CSVRTDLYEQYF.

The gene calls are TRBV29-1 and TRBJ1-2; D is perhaps TRBD1 (5 bases). Germline CDR1 reads SQVTM; CDR2 reads ANQGSEA. Deletions cut 0 bases from V and 4 bases from J, with 21 bases between. The CDR3 spans 17 residues. In DNA, the CDR3 is TGCAGCGTTGAAGATAACCCGGGACTCCTGGACCCCTATGGCTACACCTTC. Its protein is CSVEDNPGLLDPYGYTF. Complete variable domain (other parts from reference TRBV29-1 and TRBJ1-2): SAVISQKPSRDICQRGTSLTIQCQVDSQVTMMFWYRQQPGQSLTLIATANQGSEATYESGFVIDKFPISRPNLTFSTLTVSNMSPEDSSIYLCSVEDNPGLLDPYGYTFGSGTRLTVV.

The CDR3 loop reads CASSSDSGLRYEQYF. Here the CDR3 DNA reads TGTGCCAGCAGCTCCGACTCGGGACTCCGCTACGAGCAGTACTTC. V usage is TRBV5-4 and J usage is TRBJ2-7, with D possibly matching TRBD2 (6 bases). From germline, CDR1 is SGHNT and CDR2 YYREEE (reference sequence). This CDR3 spans 15 amino acids. Trimming removed 3 bases from V and 3 bases from J, with 16 bases in between.

The chain is built from TRBV5-1 and TRBJ2-2; possible D gene TRBD1, 6 bases. This CDR3 is built from 13 residues. Trimming left V 5 bases short and J 3 bases short, with 8 bases between. The germline CDR1 and CDR2 sequences are SGHRS and YFSETQ. CDR3 region: CASRQGDTGELFF. In DNA, the CDR3 is TGCGCCAGCAGACAGGGAGACACCGGGGAGCTGTTTTTT.